The clone carrying this T cell receptor (beta chain) was recorded a few times. These data come from a study of CD8+ T cells in alopecia areata. Study as a whole: Tofacitinib administration persisted for 6 to 18 months, succeeded by 6 months off drug.

Germline lookup yields CDR1 KGHSH and CDR2 LQKENI. With V trimmed by 4 bases and J by 8 bases, 4 bases remained unmatched. This CDR3 contains 14 residues. Collection of lesional scalp punch biopsies and peripheral blood was performed in alopecia areata patients. Reverse transcribed after extraction, RNA yielded cDNA as the sequencing template. Produced via immunoSEQ multiplex PCR; TCRdb's table is partial and in-frame only. The table includes some 110,000 clones, around two fifths detected once. Sequencing was performed on CD4+ T cells sorted from blood. V usage is TRBV18 and J usage is TRBJ2-1; TRBD2 matches at 11 bases. The TCR was taken from a human donor with alopecia areata. The CDR3 here is CASSRTSGHDEQFF. The CDR3 DNA sequence: TGTGCCAGCTCACGGACTAGCGGGCACGATGAGCAGTTCTTC.